Listed below are T cell receptor beta chains from one sample, sequenced in a study of early T cells in non-severe SARS-CoV-2 infection. TCRdb independently ran MiXCR on the 5' RACE reads; one entry per CDR3 protein. The repertoire has roughly 31,000 distinct CDR3 sequences, approximately 4.2% of them found once; the top ten carry 12%. The sequenced material came from whole blood. These receptors originate from an adult who was a healthcare worker with PCR-confirmed SARS-CoV-2 infection or an uninfected control (not recorded which). Each CDR3 is given with its conserved first and last residue. Each record gives: J gene, D gene, V gene, clone size, CDR3 protein, CDR3 DNA. D genes are given only for firm matches. The size field is filled for only some rows; it gives once, few, many or a size class.

J gene: TRBJ2-2; D gene: TRBD1; V gene: TRBV5-4; clone size: many; CDR3 protein: CASRTGTGEDTGELFF; CDR3 DNA: TGTGCCAGCAGGACCGGGACAGGGGAAGACACCGGGGAGCTGTTTTTT
J gene: TRBJ2-7; D gene: -; V gene: TRBV28; clone size: few; CDR3 protein: CASSFTATYEQYF; CDR3 DNA: TGTGCCAGCAGTTTCACTGCGACCTACGAGCAGTACTTC
J gene: TRBJ1-1; D gene: -; V gene: TRBV5-5; clone size: many; CDR3 protein: CASSQFGTQEAFF; CDR3 DNA: TGTGCCAGCAGCCAGTTCGGGACTCAAGAAGCTTTCTTT
J gene: TRBJ1-2; D gene: TRBD1; V gene: TRBV6-1; clone size: medium-sized; CDR3 protein: CASSEGGTGVPKGYTF; CDR3 DNA: TGTGCCAGCAGTGAAGGTGGGACAGGGGTCCCCAAGGGCTACACCTTC
J gene: TRBJ1-6; D gene: -; V gene: TRBV20-1; clone size: -; CDR3 protein: CSAGVGAYSYNSPLHF; CDR3 DNA: TGCAGTGCTGGGGTTGGGGCCTACTCCTATAATTCACCCCTCCACTTT
J gene: TRBJ2-3; D gene: -; V gene: TRBV6-1; clone size: -; CDR3 protein: CASSEEGFSTDTQYF; CDR3 DNA: TGTGCCAGCAGTGAAGAGGGGTTCAGCACAGATACGCAGTATTTT
J gene: TRBJ1-4; D gene: -; V gene: TRBV10-3; clone size: many; CDR3 protein: CAISKQVATNEKLFF; CDR3 DNA: TGTGCCATCAGCAAACAAGTTGCAACTAATGAAAAACTGTTTTTT
J gene: TRBJ2-1; D gene: TRBD2; V gene: TRBV6-1; clone size: many; CDR3 protein: CASSDTSGSYNEQFF; CDR3 DNA: TGTGCCAGCAGTGATACTAGCGGGAGCTACAATGAGCAGTTCTTC
J gene: TRBJ2-5; D gene: TRBD2; V gene: TRBV2; clone size: many; CDR3 protein: CASNSGRHF; CDR3 DNA: TGTGCCAGCAATAGCGGGAGACACTTC
J gene: TRBJ2-5; D gene: -; V gene: TRBV2; clone size: many; CDR3 protein: CASTRARRETQYF; CDR3 DNA: TGTGCCAGTACTAGGGCCCGTCGGGAGACCCAGTACTTC
J gene: TRBJ2-2; D gene: -; V gene: TRBV5-1; clone size: -; CDR3 protein: CASSLAPGGELFF; CDR3 DNA: TGCGCCAGCAGCTTGGCCCCAGGCGGGGAGCTGTTTTTT
J gene: TRBJ2-1; D gene: -; V gene: TRBV7-9; clone size: -; CDR3 protein: CASSRPSNEQFF; CDR3 DNA: TGTGCCAGCAGCCGCCCTAGCAATGAGCAGTTCTTC
J gene: TRBJ2-7; D gene: -; V gene: TRBV7-9; clone size: many; CDR3 protein: CASSSGHVYEQYF; CDR3 DNA: TGTGCCAGCAGCTCCGGACACGTCTACGAGCAGTACTTC
J gene: TRBJ2-3; D gene: TRBD1; V gene: TRBV29-1; clone size: many; CDR3 protein: CSVGQPGGNTQYF; CDR3 DNA: TGCAGCGTGGGACAGCCTGGCGGCAATACGCAGTATTTT
J gene: TRBJ1-1; D gene: -; V gene: TRBV7-3; clone size: many; CDR3 protein: CASSLKGGSEAFF; CDR3 DNA: TGTGCCAGCAGCTTAAAAGGAGGGTCTGAAGCTTTCTTT
J gene: TRBJ2-7; D gene: TRBD2; V gene: TRBV10-3; clone size: few; CDR3 protein: CAITSSGGPYEQYF; CDR3 DNA: TGTGCCATCACGTCATCGGGAGGCCCCTACGAGCAGTACTTC
J gene: TRBJ2-1; D gene: TRBD1; V gene: TRBV6-4; clone size: many; CDR3 protein: CASSLTGAEYNEQFF; CDR3 DNA: TGTGCCAGCAGCCTGACAGGGGCTGAGTACAATGAGCAGTTCTTC
J gene: TRBJ2-1; D gene: -; V gene: TRBV24-1; clone size: many; CDR3 protein: CATSDFSRGDEQFF; CDR3 DNA: TGTGCCACCAGTGATTTCTCCCGGGGCGATGAGCAGTTCTTC
J gene: TRBJ2-7; D gene: TRBD1; V gene: TRBV7-9; clone size: many; CDR3 protein: CASSFRTGPSEQYF; CDR3 DNA: TGTGCCAGCAGCTTCCGGACAGGGCCCTCCGAGCAGTACTTC
J gene: TRBJ2-3; D gene: -; V gene: TRBV12-3/TRBV12-4; clone size: many; CDR3 protein: CASSYSQLGTDTQYF; CDR3 DNA: TGTGCCAGCAGCTATAGCCAGTTGGGCACAGATACGCAGTATTTT
J gene: TRBJ1-1; D gene: -; V gene: TRBV7-9; clone size: many; CDR3 protein: CASSLPQGSWKLEVFF; CDR3 DNA: TGTGCCAGCAGCTTACCCCAGGGTTCTTGGAAGCTAGAGGTTTTCTTT
J gene: TRBJ2-3; D gene: -; V gene: TRBV11-2; clone size: many; CDR3 protein: CASSLRGGTDTQYF; CDR3 DNA: TGTGCCAGCAGCTTGCGGGGCGGCACAGATACGCAGTATTTT
J gene: TRBJ2-1; D gene: TRBD1; V gene: TRBV20-1; clone size: many; CDR3 protein: CSAVSGTGGGYNEQFF; CDR3 DNA: TGCAGTGCCGTCTCCGGGACAGGGGGGGGCTACAATGAGCAGTTCTTC
J gene: TRBJ1-6; D gene: -; V gene: TRBV15; clone size: many; CDR3 protein: CATSAQGRSSPLHF; CDR3 DNA: TGTGCCACCTCCGCCCAGGGGCGAAGTTCACCCCTCCACTTT
J gene: TRBJ2-1; D gene: TRBD2; V gene: TRBV4-1; clone size: many; CDR3 protein: CASSQDRLAGEVEQFF; CDR3 DNA: TGCGCCAGCAGCCAAGATCGACTAGCGGGAGAGGTTGAGCAGTTCTTC
J gene: TRBJ2-1; D gene: TRBD1; V gene: TRBV7-3; clone size: many; CDR3 protein: CASSFGTGGHNEQFF; CDR3 DNA: TGTGCCAGCAGCTTCGGGACAGGGGGCCACAATGAGCAGTTCTTC
J gene: TRBJ2-1; D gene: TRBD2; V gene: TRBV19; clone size: few; CDR3 protein: CASSLKSSGYYNEQFF; CDR3 DNA: TGTGCCAGTAGTCTTAAATCTAGCGGGTATTACAATGAGCAGTTCTTC
J gene: TRBJ2-4; D gene: TRBD1; V gene: TRBV12-3/TRBV12-4; clone size: many; CDR3 protein: CASSLQGARNIQYF; CDR3 DNA: TGTGCCAGCAGTTTACAGGGGGCGAGGAACATTCAGTACTTC
J gene: TRBJ2-3; D gene: -; V gene: TRBV1; clone size: -; CDR3 protein: CTSSQDPTQYF; CDR3 DNA: TGCACCAGCAGCCAAGATCCCACGCAGTATTTT